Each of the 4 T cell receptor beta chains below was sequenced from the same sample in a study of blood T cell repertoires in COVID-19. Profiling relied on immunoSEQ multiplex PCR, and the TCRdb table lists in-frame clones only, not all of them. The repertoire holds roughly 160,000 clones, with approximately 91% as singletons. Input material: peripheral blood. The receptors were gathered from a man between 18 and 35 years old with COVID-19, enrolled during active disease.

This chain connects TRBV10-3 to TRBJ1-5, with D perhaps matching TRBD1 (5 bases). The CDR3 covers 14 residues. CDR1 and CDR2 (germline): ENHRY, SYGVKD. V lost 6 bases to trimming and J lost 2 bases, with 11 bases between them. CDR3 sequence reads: CAIRDPGGNQPQHF. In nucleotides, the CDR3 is TGTGCCATCAGAGACCCGGGGGGCAATCAGCCCCAGCATTTT.

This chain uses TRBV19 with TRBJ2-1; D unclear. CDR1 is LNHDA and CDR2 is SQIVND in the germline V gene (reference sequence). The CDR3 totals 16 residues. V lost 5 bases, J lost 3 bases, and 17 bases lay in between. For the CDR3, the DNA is TGTGCCAGTAGTCCCATAATAACTGATGACTACAATGAGCAGTTCTTC. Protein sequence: CASSPIITDDYNEQFF.

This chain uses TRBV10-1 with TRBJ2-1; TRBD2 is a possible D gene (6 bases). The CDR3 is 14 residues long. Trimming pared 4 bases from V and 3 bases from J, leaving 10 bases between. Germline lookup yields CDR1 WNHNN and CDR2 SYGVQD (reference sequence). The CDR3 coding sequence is TGCGCCAGCAGTGGAGGGACTGTCTACAATGAGCAGTTCTTC. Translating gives CASSGGTVYNEQFF.

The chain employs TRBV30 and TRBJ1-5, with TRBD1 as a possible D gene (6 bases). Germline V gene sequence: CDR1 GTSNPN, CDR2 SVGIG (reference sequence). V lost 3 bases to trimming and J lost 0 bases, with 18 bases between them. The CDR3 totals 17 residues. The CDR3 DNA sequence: TGTGCCTGGAGCGTCCCGCACGGACAGCATAGCAATCAGCCCCAGCATTTT. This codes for CAWSVPHGQHSNQPQHF.